This T cell receptor beta chain was observed in a study of blood T cell repertoires in COVID-19. The wider study: COVID-19 samples collected from the United States, Italy and Spain covered acute and convalescent phases.

Study processing details: Amplified reference gene primers provided the basis for estimating nucleated cell counts. Assay used: immunoSEQ multiplex PCR; TCRdb lists only in-frame clones, some missing. V, J and clone size were drawn from that table, and D and trimming were deduced from the DNA. This table holds nearly 110,000 clones, around 92% found once. The CDR3 extends over 16 amino acids. The V end was cut by 4 bases, the J end by 3 bases, with 19 bases between. Germline CDR1 and CDR2: SEHNR and FQNEAQ (reference sequence). The receptor was isolated from a man aged 40-50 years with active or convalescent COVID-19. The sample comprised peripheral blood. The chain employs TRBV7-9 and TRBJ2-7; no definite D call. The CDR3 region has the DNA TGTGCCAGCAGCTCTTTCCCCCTCCTCGAGAGCTACGAGCAGTACTTC. This gives the protein CASSSFPLLESYEQYF.